The present entry profiles one T cell receptor (beta chain) with its context. Original handling: Reference gene primer amplification gave nucleated cell count estimates. TCRdb's copy holds only in-frame clones and misses some; the assay was immunoSEQ multiplex PCR. V and J calls and clone size are copied from that table; D and trimming were computed from the DNA. The data contain some 80,000 clones, 85% to 90% of them singletons. This sample was included in a study of blood T cell repertoires in COVID-19. Overall study: Collection of acute and convalescent COVID-19 samples took place in the United States, Italy and Spain. PBMCs, B-cell-depleted T cells, or T cells were the source of the cDNA or gDNA that made up the material.

The sequence was collected from a human donor in a cohort sampled during active COVID-19. Material for sequencing was peripheral blood.

CDR3 protein: CASRLNLDTQYF. The CDR3 DNA reads TGCGCCAGCAGACTCAATCTGGATACGCAGTATTTT. This sequence joins TRBV5-1 and TRBJ2-3; D remains unclear. The CDR3 loop spans 12 amino acids. The V gene's germline CDR1 is SGHRS and CDR2 YFSETQ. V was shortened by 5 bases and J by 6 bases, with 10 bases between the two germline ends.